The text below deals with one T cell receptor (beta chain). The antigen remains undetermined. This sample stems from a study of stem cell transplantation in POMP-related autoinflammatory disease. Between the trimmed V and J ends, which lost 4 bases and 1 base, there was a span of 10 bases. The CDR3 is 14 amino acids. Germline CDR1 is SNHLY and CDR2 is FYNNEI. The table came from immunoSEQ multiplex PCR; TCRdb's copy has only in-frame clones and leaves some out. The repertoire holds about 26,000 clones, with approximately 85% as singletons. Study findings and constraints: In patients with PRAID, every analyzed T-cell subset tended to show lower diversity and higher clonality.

This sequence joins TRBV2 and TRBJ1-1, with D possibly TRBD1 on 6 matching bases. Sequenced material: CD4+ T cells from PBMCs, taken before stem cell transplantation. The sequence derives from a human donor with POMP-related autoinflammation and immune dysregulation (PRAID). The DNA for the CDR3 is TGTGCCAGCAGTGTCCGGACAGCGAACACTGAAGCTTTCTTT. It yields the protein CASSVRTANTEAFF. Combining the CDR3 with reference TRBV2 and TRBJ1-1 gives the whole variable domain EPEVTQTPSHQVTQMGQEVILRCVPISNHLYFYWYRQILGQKVEFLVSFYNNEISEKSEIFDDQFSVERPDGSNFTLKIRSTKLEDSAMYFCASSVRTANTEAFFGQGTRLTVV.